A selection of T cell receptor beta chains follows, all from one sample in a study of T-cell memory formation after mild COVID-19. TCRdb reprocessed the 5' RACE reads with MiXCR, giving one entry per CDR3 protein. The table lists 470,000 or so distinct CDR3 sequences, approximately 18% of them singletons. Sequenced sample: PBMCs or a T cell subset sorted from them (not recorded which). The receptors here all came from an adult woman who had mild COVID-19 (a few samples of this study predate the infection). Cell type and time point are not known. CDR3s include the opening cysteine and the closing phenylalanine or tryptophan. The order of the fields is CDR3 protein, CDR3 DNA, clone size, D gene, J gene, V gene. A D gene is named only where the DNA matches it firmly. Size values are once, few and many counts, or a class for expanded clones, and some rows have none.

CASSSGLAGRPSTDTQYF,TGTGCCAGCAGCTCGGGACTAGCGGGAAGGCCGAGCACAGATACGCAGTATTTT,-,TRBD2,TRBJ2-3,TRBV7-3
CASSPLTSANYGYTF,TGTGCCAGCAGCCCCCTAACCTCGGCCAACTATGGCTACACCTTC,few,-,TRBJ1-2,TRBV3-1
CASSPRLGLAGVTGELFF,TGTGCCAGCAGCCCCCGCCTAGGACTAGCGGGAGTTACCGGGGAGCTGTTTTTT,-,TRBD2,TRBJ2-2,TRBV4-2
CASSLQALEETQYF,TGTGCCAGCAGCCTACAGGCTCTGGAAGAGACCCAGTACTTC,-,-,TRBJ2-5,TRBV7-9
CASSSGSPYGYTF,TGTGCCAGCAGTTCTGGCAGCCCCTATGGCTACACCTTC,-,-,TRBJ1-2,TRBV27
CASSTASGKRTDTQYF,TGTGCCAGCAGCACGGCTAGCGGAAAGCGCACAGATACGCAGTATTTT,few,TRBD2,TRBJ2-3,TRBV7-2
CASSQVRLAERAQYF,TGTGCCAGCAGCCAAGTTCGATTAGCGGAGAGGGCCCAGTACTTC,-,-,TRBJ2-5,TRBV3-1
CASTDVGNTEAFF,TGTGCCAGCACCGACGTAGGGAACACTGAAGCTTTCTTT,once,-,TRBJ1-1,TRBV7-9
CATSGTAYGYTF,TGTGCCACGAGCGGGACCGCCTATGGCTACACCTTC,few,-,TRBJ1-2,TRBV7-8
CASSLSRADSPLHF,TGCGCCAGCAGCTTGAGCAGGGCGGACTCACCCCTCCACTTT,-,-,TRBJ1-6,TRBV5-1
CASSPGNRGSADTQYF,TGTGCCAGCAGTCCAGGTAACAGGGGCAGCGCAGATACGCAGTATTTT,-,TRBD1,TRBJ2-3,TRBV12-3/TRBV12-4
CASSLGGRGDF,TGTGCCAGCAGTTTAGGAGGGCGCGGGGACTTC,-,-,TRBJ2-7,TRBV12-3/TRBV12-4
CASSLGDGYNEQFF,TGCGCCAGCAGCTTGGGGGACGGATACAATGAGCAGTTCTTC,few,-,TRBJ2-1,TRBV5-1
CATSGGDEGISYNEQFF,TGTGCCACCAGTGGGGGAGACGAAGGGATCTCCTACAATGAGCAGTTCTTC,few,-,TRBJ2-1,TRBV24-1
CAISTGQAQETQYF,TGTGCCATCAGCACCGGACAGGCACAAGAGACCCAGTACTTC,few,TRBD1,TRBJ2-5,TRBV10-3
CASSRGQRGDQPQHF,TGCGCCAGCAGCCGAGGACAGCGGGGGGATCAGCCCCAGCATTTT,-,-,TRBJ1-5,TRBV4-1
CASSSPDRNEQFF,TGTGCCAGCAGTTCACCTGACCGGAATGAGCAGTTCTTC,few,-,TRBJ2-1,TRBV12-3/TRBV12-4